A selection of T cell receptor beta chains follows, all from one sample in a study of CD8+CD57+ T cells in acquired aplastic anemia. TCRdb reprocessed the reads with MiXCR, giving one entry per CDR3 protein. The table shows 120,000 or so distinct CDR3 sequences, with 50% to 70% occurring only once. The sample was sorted CD4+, CD8+, or CD8+CD57+ T cells (not recorded which) from PBMCs. The receptors stem from a human donor with aplastic anemia. The CDR3 runs from the conserved cysteine through the conserved F or W. Fields, in order: J gene, V gene, D gene, clone size, CDR3 DNA, CDR3 protein. A D gene is named only where the DNA matches it firmly. Expanded clones get a size class; other rows say once, few or many, or leave the size out.

>TRBJ1-4|TRBV6-6|NA|few
TGTGCCAGCACCTTCGGACAGAATAATGAAAAACTGTTTTTT
CASTFGQNNEKLFF
>TRBJ2-3|TRBV6-2/TRBV6-3|NA|many
TGTGCCAGCAGTTACTCGACCCGCCTCACAGATACGCAGTATTTT
CASSYSTRLTDTQYF
>TRBJ2-1|TRBV7-9|NA|many
TGTGCCAGCAGCTTAGGTCTTAACAATGAGCAGTTCTTC
CASSLGLNNEQFF
>TRBJ2-3|TRBV7-9|NA|few
TGTGCCAGCAGCGGATCAGATACGCAGTATTTT
CASSGSDTQYF
>TRBJ2-7|TRBV7-6|NA|NA
TGTGCCAGCAGCTTAGCGGAGCCAGCGGTCTACGAGCAGTACTTC
CASSLAEPAVYEQYF
>TRBJ2-7|TRBV2|TRBD1|NA
TGTGCCAGCAGTACCGGACAGGTCTCAGATTACGAGCAGTACTTC
CASSTGQVSDYEQYF
>TRBJ1-1|TRBV5-6|NA|NA
TGTGCCAGCAGCTACCTAGTTGGTAGGGGCGGCACTGAAGCTTTCTTT
CASSYLVGRGGTEAFF
>TRBJ2-3|TRBV29-1|NA|once
TGCAGCGTTGAAGGAACCGGTGAGGCAGATACGCAGTATTTT
CSVEGTGEADTQYF
>TRBJ2-1|TRBV15|TRBD2|NA
TGTGCCACCAGCACCCTCTCCGGACTAGCGATACATGAGCAGTTCTTC
CATSTLSGLAIHEQFF
>TRBJ1-6|TRBV2|NA|few
TGTGCCAGCAGTGAATCTGTTGGGAATTCACCCCTCCACTTT
CASSESVGNSPLHF
>TRBJ1-2|TRBV6-5|TRBD1|NA
TGTGCCAGCAGTTATGACAGGGGGGGTAACTATGGCTACACCTTC
CASSYDRGGNYGYTF
>TRBJ1-2|TRBV15|NA|NA
TGTGCCACCAGCAGAGAGGGGGGGGCACTGGGCTACACCTTC
CATSREGGALGYTF
>TRBJ1-5|TRBV7-2|NA|once
TGTGCCAGCAGCTTTCGTCCTTACAATGAGCCCCAGCATTTT
CASSFRPYNEPQHF
>TRBJ2-1|TRBV7-2|TRBD2|NA
TGTGCCAGCAGCTTAGCCCCTAGCGGGAACGCTGAGCAGTTCTTC
CASSLAPSGNAEQFF
>TRBJ2-3|TRBV24-1|NA|NA
TGTGCCACCAGTGATTTCTTAGGGGACACAGATACGCAGTATTTT
CATSDFLGDTDTQYF
>TRBJ2-7|TRBV4-2|TRBD2|many
TGTGCCAGCAGCCAAGATCAGTCGGGACTAGCGGGCTACGAGCAGTACTTC
CASSQDQSGLAGYEQYF
>TRBJ2-3|TRBV7-2|NA|NA
TGTGCCAGCAGCTTATGGCCGGAAGCAGATACGCAGTATTTT
CASSLWPEADTQYF
>TRBJ2-7|TRBV11-1|TRBD2|NA
TGTGCCAGCAGCTTCTGGGGGGGAGCCTACGAGCAGTACTTC
CASSFWGGAYEQYF
>TRBJ2-3|TRBV10-3|NA|many
TGTGCCACCACCTCGGGGACAACGCAGTATTTT
CATTSGTTQYF
>TRBJ2-7|TRBV2|NA|NA
TGTGCCAGCACGAGGGACGGGACAACCTACGAGCAGTACTTC
CASTRDGTTYEQYF
>TRBJ1-5|TRBV10-2|TRBD1|few
TGCGCCACCTCCGGGACAGGGCCCGCTCAGCCCCAGCATTTT
CATSGTGPAQPQHF
>TRBJ2-1|TRBV10-3|TRBD2|few
TGTGCCATCAGTGCATCTAGCGGGGAATACAATGAGCAGTTCTTC
CAISASSGEYNEQFF